Detailed here is one TCR beta chain. Its antigen is unidentified. This record belongs to a study of T cells after yellow fever vaccination. Trimming pared 3 bases from V and 5 bases from J, leaving 7 bases between. This CDR3 has 12 residues. Germline-derived CDR1 and CDR2 are SGHNT and YYREEE (reference sequence). TCRdb used MiXCR to reprocess the 5' RACE reads, holding one entry per CDR3 protein. This table holds some 320,000 distinct CDR3 sequences, 8.5% to 9% found once. Study conclusions and caveats: Subsequent booster samples again held most clones from primary vaccination (more than 95% CD4, just under 90% CD8).

This material consisted of PBMCs, taken on the day of the first yellow fever vaccination. The receptor was derived from a man aged 18 to 30 who received the YFV17D yellow fever vaccine. The genes are TRBV5-4 and TRBJ2-3; D remains ambiguous. The CDR3: CASSSIEDTQYF. CDR3 nucleotides: TGTGCCAGCAGCTCGATTGAAGATACGCAGTATTTT. Drawing the rest from reference TRBV5-4 and TRBJ2-3, the complete variable domain is ETGVTQSPTHLIKTRGQQVTLRCSSQSGHNTVSWYQQALGQGPQFIFQYYREEENGRGNFPPRFSGLQFPNYSSELNVNALELDDSALYLCASSSIEDTQYFGPGTRLTVL.